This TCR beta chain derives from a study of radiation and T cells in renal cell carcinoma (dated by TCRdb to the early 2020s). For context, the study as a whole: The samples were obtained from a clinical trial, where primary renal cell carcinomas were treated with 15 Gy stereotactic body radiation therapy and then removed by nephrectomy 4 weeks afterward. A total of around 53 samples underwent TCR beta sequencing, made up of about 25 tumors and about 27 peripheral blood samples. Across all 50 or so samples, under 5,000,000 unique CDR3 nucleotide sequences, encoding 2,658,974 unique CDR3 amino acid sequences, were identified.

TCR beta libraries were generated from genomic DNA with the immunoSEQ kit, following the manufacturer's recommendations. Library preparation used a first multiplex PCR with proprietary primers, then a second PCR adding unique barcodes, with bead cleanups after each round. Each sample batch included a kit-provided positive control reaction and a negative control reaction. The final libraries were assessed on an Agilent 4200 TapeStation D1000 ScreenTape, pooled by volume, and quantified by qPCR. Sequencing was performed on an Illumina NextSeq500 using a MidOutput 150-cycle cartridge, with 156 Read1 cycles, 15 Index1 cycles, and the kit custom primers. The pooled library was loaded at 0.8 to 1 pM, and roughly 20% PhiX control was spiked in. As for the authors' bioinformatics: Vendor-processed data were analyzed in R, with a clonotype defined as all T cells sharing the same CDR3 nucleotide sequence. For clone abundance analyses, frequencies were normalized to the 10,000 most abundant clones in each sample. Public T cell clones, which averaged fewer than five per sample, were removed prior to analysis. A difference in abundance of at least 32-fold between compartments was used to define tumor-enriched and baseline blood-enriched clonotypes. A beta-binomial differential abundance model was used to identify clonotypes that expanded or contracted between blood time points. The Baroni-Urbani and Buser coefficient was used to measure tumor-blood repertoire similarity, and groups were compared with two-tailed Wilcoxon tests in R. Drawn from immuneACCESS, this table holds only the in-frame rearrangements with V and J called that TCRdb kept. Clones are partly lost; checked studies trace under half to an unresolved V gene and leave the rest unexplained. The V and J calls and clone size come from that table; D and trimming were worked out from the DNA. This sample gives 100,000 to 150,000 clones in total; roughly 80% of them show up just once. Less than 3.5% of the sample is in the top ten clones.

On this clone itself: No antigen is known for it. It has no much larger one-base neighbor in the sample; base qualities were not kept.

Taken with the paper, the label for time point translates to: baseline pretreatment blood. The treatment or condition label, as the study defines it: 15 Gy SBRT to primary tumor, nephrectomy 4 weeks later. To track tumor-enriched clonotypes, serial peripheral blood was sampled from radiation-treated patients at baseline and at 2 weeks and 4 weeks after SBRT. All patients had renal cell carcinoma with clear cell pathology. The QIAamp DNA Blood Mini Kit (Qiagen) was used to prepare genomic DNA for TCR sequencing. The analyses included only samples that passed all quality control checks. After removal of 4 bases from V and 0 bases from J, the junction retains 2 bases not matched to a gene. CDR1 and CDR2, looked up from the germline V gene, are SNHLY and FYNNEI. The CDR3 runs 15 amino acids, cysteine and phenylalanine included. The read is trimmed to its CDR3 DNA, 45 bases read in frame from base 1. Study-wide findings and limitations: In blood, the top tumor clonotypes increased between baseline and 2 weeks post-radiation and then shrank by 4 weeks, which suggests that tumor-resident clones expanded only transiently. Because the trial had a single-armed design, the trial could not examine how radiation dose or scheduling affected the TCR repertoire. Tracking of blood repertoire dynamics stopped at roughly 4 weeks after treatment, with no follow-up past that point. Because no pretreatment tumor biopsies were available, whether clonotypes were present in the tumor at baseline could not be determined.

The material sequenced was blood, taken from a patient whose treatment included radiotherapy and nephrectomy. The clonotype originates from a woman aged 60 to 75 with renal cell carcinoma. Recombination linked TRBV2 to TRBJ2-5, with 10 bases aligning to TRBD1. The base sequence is TGTGCCAGCAGTGTGGACAGGGGGGACCAAGAGACCCAGTACTTC. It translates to CASSVDRGDQETQYF.